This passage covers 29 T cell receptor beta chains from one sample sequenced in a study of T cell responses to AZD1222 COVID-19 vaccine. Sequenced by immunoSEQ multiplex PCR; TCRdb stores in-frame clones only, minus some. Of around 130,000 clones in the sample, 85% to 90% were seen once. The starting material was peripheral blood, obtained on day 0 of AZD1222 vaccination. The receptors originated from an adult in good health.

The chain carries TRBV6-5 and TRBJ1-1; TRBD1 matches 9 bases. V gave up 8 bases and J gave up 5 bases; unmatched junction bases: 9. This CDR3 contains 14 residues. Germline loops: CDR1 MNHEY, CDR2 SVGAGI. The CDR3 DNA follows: TGTGCCAGCGGGACAGGGACCTCGGGGACTGAAGCTTTCTTT. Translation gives CASGTGTSGTEAFF.

CDR3: CASGSAGPRYF. Written as DNA, the CDR3 is TGTGCTAGTGGTTCCGCAGGCCCCCGGTATTTT. The V and J genes are TRBV12-5 and TRBJ2-3, with D unclear. The CDR3 is made up of 11 amino acids. CDR1 is LGHNT, CDR2 FRNRAP, per germline. Trimming took off 4 bases at V and 14 bases at J, with 13 bases between the two ends.

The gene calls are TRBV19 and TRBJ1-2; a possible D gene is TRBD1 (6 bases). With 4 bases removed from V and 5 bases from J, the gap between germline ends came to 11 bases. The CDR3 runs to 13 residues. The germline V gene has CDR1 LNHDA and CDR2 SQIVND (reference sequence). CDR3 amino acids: CASSKGGGYGYTF. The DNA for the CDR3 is TGTGCCAGTAGTAAAGGGGGTGGATATGGCTACACCTTC.

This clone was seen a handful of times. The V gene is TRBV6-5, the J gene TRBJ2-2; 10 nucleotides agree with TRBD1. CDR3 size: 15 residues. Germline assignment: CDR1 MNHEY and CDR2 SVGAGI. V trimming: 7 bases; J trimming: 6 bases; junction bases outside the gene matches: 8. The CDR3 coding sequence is TGTGCCAGCACCATGACCGGGACAGGGGCCGGGGAGCTGTTTTTT. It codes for CASTMTGTGAGELFF.

The CDR3 sequence is CASSEWPLAENTGELFF. The CDR3 DNA reads as TGCGCCAGCAGTGAGTGGCCGCTAGCGGAGAACACCGGGGAGCTGTTTTTT. The chain couples TRBV10-1 to TRBJ2-2, with TRBD2 matching 7 bases. Germline CDR1 is WNHNN and CDR2 is SYGVQD (reference sequence). The CDR3 loop spans 17 amino acids. With V trimmed by 1 base and J by 1 base, 6 bases remained unmatched.

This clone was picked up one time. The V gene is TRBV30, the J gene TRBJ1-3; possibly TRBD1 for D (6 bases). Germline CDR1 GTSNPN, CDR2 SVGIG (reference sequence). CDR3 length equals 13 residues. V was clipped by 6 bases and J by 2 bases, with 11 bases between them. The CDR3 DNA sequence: TGTGCCTGCACCAGGGGCCCTGGAAACACCATATATTTT. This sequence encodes CACTRGPGNTIYF.

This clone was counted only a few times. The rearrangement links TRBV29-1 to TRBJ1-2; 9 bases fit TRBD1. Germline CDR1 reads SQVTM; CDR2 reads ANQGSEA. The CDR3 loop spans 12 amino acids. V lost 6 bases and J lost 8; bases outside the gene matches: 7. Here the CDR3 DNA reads TGCAGCGTCCCACAGGGGGCTAAAGGCTACACCTTC. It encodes CSVPQGAKGYTF.

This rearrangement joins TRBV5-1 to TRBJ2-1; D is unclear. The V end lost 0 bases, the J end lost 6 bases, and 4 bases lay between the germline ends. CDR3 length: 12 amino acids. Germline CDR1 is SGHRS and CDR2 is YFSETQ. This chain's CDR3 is CASSLDANEQFF. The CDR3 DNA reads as TGCGCCAGCAGCTTGGATGCCAATGAGCAGTTCTTC.

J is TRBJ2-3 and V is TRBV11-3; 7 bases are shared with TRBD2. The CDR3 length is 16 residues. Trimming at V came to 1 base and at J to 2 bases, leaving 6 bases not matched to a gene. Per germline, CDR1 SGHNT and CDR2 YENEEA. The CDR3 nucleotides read TGTGCCAGCAGCTTAGGACAGCGGGACTACACAGATACGCAGTATTTT. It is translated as CASSLGQRDYTDTQYF.

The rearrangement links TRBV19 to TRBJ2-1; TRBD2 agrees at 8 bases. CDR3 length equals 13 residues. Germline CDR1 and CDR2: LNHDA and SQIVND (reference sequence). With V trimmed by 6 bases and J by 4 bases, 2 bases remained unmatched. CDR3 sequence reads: CASSTSGYNEQFF. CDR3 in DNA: TGTGCCAGTAGCACTAGCGGATACAATGAGCAGTTCTTC.

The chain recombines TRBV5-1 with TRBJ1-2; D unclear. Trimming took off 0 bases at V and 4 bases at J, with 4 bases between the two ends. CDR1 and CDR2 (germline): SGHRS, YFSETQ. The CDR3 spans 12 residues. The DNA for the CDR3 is TGCGCCAGCAGCTTGGAAAGCTATGGCTACACCTTC. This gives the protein CASSLESYGYTF.

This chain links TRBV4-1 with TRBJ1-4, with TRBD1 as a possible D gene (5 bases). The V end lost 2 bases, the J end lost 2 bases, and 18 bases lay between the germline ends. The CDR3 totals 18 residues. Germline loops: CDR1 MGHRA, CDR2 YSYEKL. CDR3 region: CASSQTKLRGSTNEKLFF. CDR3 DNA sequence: TGCGCCAGCAGCCAAACTAAGTTAAGGGGTTCCACTAATGAAAAACTGTTTTTT.

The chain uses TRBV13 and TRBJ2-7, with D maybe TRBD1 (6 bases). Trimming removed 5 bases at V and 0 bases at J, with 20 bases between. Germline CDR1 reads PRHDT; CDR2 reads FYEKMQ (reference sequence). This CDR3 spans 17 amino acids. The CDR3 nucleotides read TGTGCCAGCAGCAACACGGGACAAACTCGGGGCTCCTACGAGCAGTACTTC. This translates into CASSNTGQTRGSYEQYF. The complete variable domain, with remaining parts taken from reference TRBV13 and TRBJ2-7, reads AAGVIQSPRHLIKEKRETATLKCYPIPRHDTVYWYQQGPGQDPQFLISFYEKMQSDKGSIPDRFSAQQFSDYHSELNMSSLELGDSALYFCASSNTGQTRGSYEQYFGPGTRLTVT.

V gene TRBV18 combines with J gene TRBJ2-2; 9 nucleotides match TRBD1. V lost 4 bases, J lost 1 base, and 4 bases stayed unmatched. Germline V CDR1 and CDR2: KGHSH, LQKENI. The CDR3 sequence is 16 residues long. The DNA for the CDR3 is TGTGCCAGCTCACTTGGACAGGGGATGAACACCGGGGAGCTGTTTTTT. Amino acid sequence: CASSLGQGMNTGELFF.

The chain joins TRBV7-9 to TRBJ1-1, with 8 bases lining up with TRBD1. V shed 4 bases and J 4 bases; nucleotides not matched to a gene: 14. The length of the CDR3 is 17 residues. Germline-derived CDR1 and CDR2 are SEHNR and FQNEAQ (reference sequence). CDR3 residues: CASSSGGQGEVGTEAFF. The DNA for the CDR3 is TGTGCCAGCAGCTCCGGCGGACAGGGAGAAGTTGGCACTGAAGCTTTCTTT.

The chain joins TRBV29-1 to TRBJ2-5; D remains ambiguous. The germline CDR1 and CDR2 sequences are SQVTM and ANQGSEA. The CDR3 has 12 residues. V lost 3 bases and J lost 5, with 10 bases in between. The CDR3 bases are TGCAGCGTTGAGGGGAAGGTTGAGACCCAGTACTTC. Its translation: CSVEGKVETQYF.

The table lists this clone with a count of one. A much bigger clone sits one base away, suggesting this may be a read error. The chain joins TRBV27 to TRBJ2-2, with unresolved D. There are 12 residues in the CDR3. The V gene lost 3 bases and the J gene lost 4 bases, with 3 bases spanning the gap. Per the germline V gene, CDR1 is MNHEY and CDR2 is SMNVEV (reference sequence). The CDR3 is CASSFPTGELFF. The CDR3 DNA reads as TGTGCCAGCAGTTTCCCCACCGGGGAGCTGTTTTTT.

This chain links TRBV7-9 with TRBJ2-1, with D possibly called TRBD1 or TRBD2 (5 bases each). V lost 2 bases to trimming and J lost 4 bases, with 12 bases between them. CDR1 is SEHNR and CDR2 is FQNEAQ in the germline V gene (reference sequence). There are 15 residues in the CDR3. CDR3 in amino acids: CASSLLGRRYNEQFF. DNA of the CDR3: TGTGCCAGCAGCTTACTGGGACGGAGGTACAATGAGCAGTTCTTC.

CDR3 nucleotides: TGCAGTGCTAGTTCAGCTAGCGGCTCTGGAAACACCATATATTTT. Amino acid sequence: CSASSASGSGNTIYF. This chain joins TRBV20-1 and TRBJ1-3; no clear D. The CDR3 has 15 residues. The V and J ends lost 3 bases and 0 bases respectively, with 12 bases between them. The germline V gene has CDR1 DFQATT and CDR2 SNEGSKA (reference sequence).

The DNA of the CDR3 is TGTGCCACCGAAACGCCGGGACTAGCTCACACCGGGGAGCTGTTTTTT. The encoded protein is CATETPGLAHTGELFF. This chain links TRBV28 with TRBJ2-2, with 9 bases lining up with TRBD2. CDR1 and CDR2 (germline): MDHEN, SYDVKM. Trimming removed 10 bases from V and 3 bases from J; junction bases left unmatched: 12. CDR3 length: 16 residues.

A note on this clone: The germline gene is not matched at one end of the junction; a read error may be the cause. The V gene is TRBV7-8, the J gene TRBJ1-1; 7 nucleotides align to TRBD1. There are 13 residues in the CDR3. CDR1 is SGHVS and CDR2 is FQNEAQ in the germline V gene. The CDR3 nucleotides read TGTGCCAGCAGCTTAAACATCAGACAGGGTATCATCTTT. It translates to CASSLNIRQGIIF.

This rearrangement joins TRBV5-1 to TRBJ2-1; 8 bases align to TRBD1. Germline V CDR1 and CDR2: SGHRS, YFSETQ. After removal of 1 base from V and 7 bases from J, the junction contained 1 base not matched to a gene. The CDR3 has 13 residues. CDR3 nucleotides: TGCGCCAGCAGCTTGAGACAGGGGAATGAGCAGTTCTTC. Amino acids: CASSLRQGNEQFF. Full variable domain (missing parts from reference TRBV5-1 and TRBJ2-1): KAGVTQTPRYLIKTRGQQVTLSCSPISGHRSVSWYQQTPGQGLQFLFEYFSETQRNKGNFPGRFSGRQFSNSRSEMNVSTLELGDSALYLCASSLRQGNEQFFGPGTRLTVL.

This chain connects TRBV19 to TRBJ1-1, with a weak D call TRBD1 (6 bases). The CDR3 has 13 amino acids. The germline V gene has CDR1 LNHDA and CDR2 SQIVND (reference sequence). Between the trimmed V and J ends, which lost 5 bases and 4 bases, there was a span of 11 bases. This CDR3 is CASSEGEGTEAFF. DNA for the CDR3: TGTGCCAGTAGTGAGGGGGAAGGCACTGAAGCTTTCTTT.

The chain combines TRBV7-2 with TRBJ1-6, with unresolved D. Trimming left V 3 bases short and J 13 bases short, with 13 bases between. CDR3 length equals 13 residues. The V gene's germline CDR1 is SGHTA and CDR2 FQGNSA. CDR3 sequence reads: CASSFRASRPLHF. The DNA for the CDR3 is TGTGCCAGCAGCTTTAGGGCTTCGCGGCCCCTCCACTTT. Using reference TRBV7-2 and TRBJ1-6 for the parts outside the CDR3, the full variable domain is GAGVSQSPSNKVTEKGKDVELRCDPISGHTALYWYRQSLGQGLEFLIYFQGNSAPDKSGLPSDRFSAERTGGSVSTLTIQRTQQEDSAVYLCASSFRASRPLHFGNGTRLTVT.

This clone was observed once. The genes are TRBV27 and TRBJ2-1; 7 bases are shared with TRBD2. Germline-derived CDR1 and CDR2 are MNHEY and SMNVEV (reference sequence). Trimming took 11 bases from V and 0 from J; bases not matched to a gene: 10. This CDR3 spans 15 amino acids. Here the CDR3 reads CACRGAGSSYNEQFF. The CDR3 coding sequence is TGTGCCTGTCGTGGAGCGGGAAGCTCCTACAATGAGCAGTTCTTC.

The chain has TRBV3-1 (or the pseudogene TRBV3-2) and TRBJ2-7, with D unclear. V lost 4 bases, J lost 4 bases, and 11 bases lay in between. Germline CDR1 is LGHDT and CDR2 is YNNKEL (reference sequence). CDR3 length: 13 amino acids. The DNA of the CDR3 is TGTGCCAGCAGCCGACGTGGGGAATACGAGCAGTACTTC. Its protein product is CASSRRGEYEQYF.

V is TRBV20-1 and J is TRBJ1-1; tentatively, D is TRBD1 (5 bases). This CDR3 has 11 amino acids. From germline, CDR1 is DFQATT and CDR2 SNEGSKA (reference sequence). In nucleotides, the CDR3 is TGCAGAGGGACGCGAATAAGTGAAGCTTTCTTT. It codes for CRGTRISEAFF.

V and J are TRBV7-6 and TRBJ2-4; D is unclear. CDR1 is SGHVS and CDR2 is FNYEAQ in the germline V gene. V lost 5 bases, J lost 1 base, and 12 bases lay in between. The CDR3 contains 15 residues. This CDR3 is CASSDRFGAKNIQYF. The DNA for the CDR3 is TGTGCCAGCAGCGACCGCTTCGGCGCCAAAAACATTCAGTACTTC.

CDR3 protein: CASSAYGRTGPNEKLFF. In nucleotides, the CDR3 is TGTGCCAGCAGCGCGTATGGGCGGACAGGCCCTAATGAAAAACTGTTTTTT. This chain connects TRBV9 to TRBJ1-4, with 7 bases matching TRBD1. Germline CDR1 is SGDLS and CDR2 is YYNGEE. Unmatched junction bases numbered 11, after V lost 3 bases and J lost 3 bases. The length of the CDR3 is 17 residues.